Listed below are T cell receptor beta chains from one sample, sequenced in a study of OX40 agonist ivuxolimab in advanced cancers. Some clones are missing from TCRdb's copy, which holds only in-frame ones; the method was immunoSEQ multiplex PCR. Among some 52,000 clones listed, 85% to 95% were seen once. The sequencing here drew on CD4+ or CD8+ T cells sorted from blood, taken in a trial of the OX40 agonist ivuxolimab. All receptors come from an adult with an advanced solid tumor such as melanoma, head and neck, liver or kidney cancer. The CDR3 runs from the conserved cysteine through the conserved F or W. The D gene is left open where the match is weak. Clone size appears in some rows only: once, few, many, or a class for an expanded clone.

j_call: TRBJ2-7
clone_size: .
d_call: .
v_call: TRBV19
cdr3_nt: TGTGCCAGTAGTCCGGGGACTGGACCATACGAGCAGTACTTC
cdr3_aa: CASSPGTGPYEQYF

j_call: TRBJ1-1
clone_size: .
d_call: TRBD1
v_call: TRBV5-1
cdr3_nt: TGCGCCAGCAGCTTGGTTTCGCAGGGGGCATGGAGCACTGAAGCTTTCTTT
cdr3_aa: CASSLVSQGAWSTEAFF

j_call: TRBJ2-7
clone_size: .
d_call: .
v_call: TRBV4-3
cdr3_nt: TGCGCCAGCAGCCAAGATAATGGCTACGAGCAGTACTTC
cdr3_aa: CASSQDNGYEQYF

j_call: TRBJ2-1
clone_size: .
d_call: .
v_call: TRBV4-1
cdr3_nt: TGCGCCAGCAGCCAAGATAGGGTGGCAGTCTACAATGAGCAGTTCTTC
cdr3_aa: CASSQDRVAVYNEQFF

j_call: TRBJ2-2
clone_size: .
d_call: TRBD2
v_call: TRBV2
cdr3_nt: TGTGCCAGCAGTGCGGCTAGCGGGAGGGCGGTCGGCGGGGAGCTGTTTTTT
cdr3_aa: CASSAASGRAVGGELFF

j_call: TRBJ2-2
clone_size: .
d_call: TRBD2
v_call: TRBV11-2
cdr3_nt: TGTGCCGGGACGGACGCAGATCTAGCGGGAGGGACCGGGGAGCTGTTTTTT
cdr3_aa: CAGTDADLAGGTGELFF

j_call: TRBJ1-2
clone_size: once
d_call: .
v_call: TRBV10-3
cdr3_nt: TGTGCCATGGGTGGAGAGCTTCCTGGCTACACCTTC
cdr3_aa: CAMGGELPGYTF

j_call: TRBJ1-4
clone_size: .
d_call: .
v_call: TRBV4-3
cdr3_nt: TGCGCCAGCAGCCAGACTTTACCTACAGGGCGCCATAATGAAAAACTGTTTTTT
cdr3_aa: CASSQTLPTGRHNEKLFF

j_call: TRBJ2-1
clone_size: .
d_call: .
v_call: TRBV6-5
cdr3_nt: TGTGCCAGCAGTAAGGCCTCCTACAATGAGCAGTTCTTC
cdr3_aa: CASSKASYNEQFF

j_call: TRBJ1-2
clone_size: once
d_call: TRBD1
v_call: TRBV4-3
cdr3_nt: TGCGCCAGCAGCCAAGATAATGTCCCGGACAGGGTTTACTATGGCTACACCTTC
cdr3_aa: CASSQDNVPDRVYYGYTF

j_call: TRBJ2-5
clone_size: .
d_call: .
v_call: TRBV28
cdr3_nt: TGTGCCAGCAGTTTGTACGGGTACAGGGCCGAGGAGACCCAGTACTTC
cdr3_aa: CASSLYGYRAEETQYF

j_call: TRBJ2-7
clone_size: .
d_call: .
v_call: TRBV27
cdr3_nt: TGTGCCAGCAGTTTATATTCTGATGCGGGCGAGCAGTACTTC
cdr3_aa: CASSLYSDAGEQYF

j_call: TRBJ2-7
clone_size: .
d_call: TRBD2
v_call: TRBV2
cdr3_nt: TGTGCCAGCAGTGAAGATTGGTATAGCGGGAGCCCCCTAACCTACGAGCAGTACTTC
cdr3_aa: CASSEDWYSGSPLTYEQYF

j_call: TRBJ2-1
clone_size: .
d_call: TRBD2
v_call: TRBV30
cdr3_nt: TGTGCCTGGACTAGCGGGAGAAATGAGCAGTTCTTC
cdr3_aa: CAWTSGRNEQFF

j_call: TRBJ2-3
clone_size: .
d_call: .
v_call: TRBV11-2
cdr3_nt: TGTGCCAGCAGCGACCAGCAGGGAACAGGAGTCACAGATACGCAGTATTTT
cdr3_aa: CASSDQQGTGVTDTQYF

j_call: TRBJ2-7
clone_size: .
d_call: .
v_call: TRBV11-3
cdr3_nt: TGTGCCAGCAGCTTAGGAGGGGACTACGAGCAGTACTTC
cdr3_aa: CASSLGGDYEQYF

j_call: TRBJ2-2
clone_size: once
d_call: .
v_call: TRBV7-9
cdr3_nt: TGTGCCAGCAGCTTAGCCGACTACCTCACCGGGGAGCTGTTTTTT
cdr3_aa: CASSLADYLTGELFF

j_call: TRBJ2-7
clone_size: .
d_call: .
v_call: TRBV19
cdr3_nt: TGTGCCAGTAACTCAGGGTCCTACGAGCAGTACTTC
cdr3_aa: CASNSGSYEQYF

j_call: TRBJ2-7
clone_size: .
d_call: .
v_call: TRBV29-1
cdr3_nt: TGCAGCGTTGAAGATGGAGTCGGCTACGAGCAGTACTTC
cdr3_aa: CSVEDGVGYEQYF

j_call: TRBJ2-5
clone_size: .
d_call: .
v_call: TRBV9
cdr3_nt: TGTGCCAGCAGCGCGGGGGTATGGGAGGAGACCCAGTACTTC
cdr3_aa: CASSAGVWEETQYF

j_call: TRBJ1-5
clone_size: .
d_call: .
v_call: TRBV4-2
cdr3_nt: TGTGCCAGCAGCCAAAGGTACGCAGGGGCCTATAGCAATCAGCCCCAGCATTTT
cdr3_aa: CASSQRYAGAYSNQPQHF

j_call: TRBJ1-5
clone_size: .
d_call: .
v_call: TRBV28
cdr3_nt: TGTGCCAGCAGTTTCGGGGCAGTGAATCAGCCCCAGCATTTT
cdr3_aa: CASSFGAVNQPQHF

j_call: TRBJ2-7
clone_size: .
d_call: .
v_call: TRBV9
cdr3_nt: TGTGCCAGCAGCGTAGACGGGAGCTACGAGCAGTACTTC
cdr3_aa: CASSVDGSYEQYF

j_call: TRBJ1-2
clone_size: .
d_call: .
v_call: TRBV7-9
cdr3_nt: TGTGCCAGCAGCTTGGGTGAGGGGGAGCGTGGCTACACCTTC
cdr3_aa: CASSLGEGERGYTF

j_call: TRBJ1-2
clone_size: .
d_call: TRBD1
v_call: TRBV6-5
cdr3_nt: TGTGCCAGCAGTTACGAGGGGGCTAAACTAGTTGGCTACACCTTC
cdr3_aa: CASSYEGAKLVGYTF

j_call: TRBJ2-7
clone_size: .
d_call: .
v_call: TRBV5-4
cdr3_nt: TGTGCCAGCAGCTTGGGGCTAGGCGGCCCCGAGCAGTACTTC
cdr3_aa: CASSLGLGGPEQYF

j_call: TRBJ2-7
clone_size: .
d_call: TRBD1
v_call: TRBV9
cdr3_nt: TGTGCCAGCAGCGTTACAGGGGGCGCCTACGAGCAGTACTTC
cdr3_aa: CASSVTGGAYEQYF

j_call: TRBJ1-3
clone_size: .
d_call: .
v_call: TRBV7-8
cdr3_nt: TGTGCCAGCAGCCCGGGGGTAATCTCTGGAAACACCATATATTTT
cdr3_aa: CASSPGVISGNTIYF

j_call: TRBJ2-7
clone_size: .
d_call: TRBD1
v_call: TRBV7-9
cdr3_nt: TGTGCCAGCAGCATAGGCCAACAGGGGGAATCCTACGAGCAGTACTTC
cdr3_aa: CASSIGQQGESYEQYF

j_call: TRBJ2-7
clone_size: .
d_call: .
v_call: TRBV11-2
cdr3_nt: TGTGCCAGCAGCGTTACGGGACTCCAAGGGTACGAGCAGTACTTC
cdr3_aa: CASSVTGLQGYEQYF

j_call: TRBJ2-5
clone_size: once
d_call: .
v_call: TRBV4-3
cdr3_nt: TGCGCCAGCAGCCCGGGGGCAGGGACTTGGGAGACCCAGTACTTC
cdr3_aa: CASSPGAGTWETQYF

j_call: TRBJ2-5
clone_size: .
d_call: .
v_call: TRBV27
cdr3_nt: TGTGCCAGCAGTCCCCCCGGCCCCCGGGTGAGGGAGACCCAGTACTTC
cdr3_aa: CASSPPGPRVRETQYF

j_call: TRBJ2-1
clone_size: .
d_call: .
v_call: TRBV5-1
cdr3_nt: TGCGCCAGCAGCTTGGTGGAGGACTACTCCTACAATGAGCAGTTCTTC
cdr3_aa: CASSLVEDYSYNEQFF

j_call: TRBJ2-1
clone_size: .
d_call: TRBD2
v_call: TRBV10-3
cdr3_nt: TGTGCCATCAGTGAGCCGGGACTAGCCTACAATGAGCAGTTCTTC
cdr3_aa: CAISEPGLAYNEQFF

j_call: TRBJ2-3
clone_size: .
d_call: .
v_call: TRBV5-6
cdr3_nt: TGTGCCAGCAGCTTGGCCGAGGGCCCAGATACGCAGTATTTT
cdr3_aa: CASSLAEGPDTQYF

j_call: TRBJ2-7
clone_size: .
d_call: TRBD1
v_call: TRBV9
cdr3_nt: TGTGCCAGCAGCTCCGGACAGGGTGACTACGAGCAGTACTTC
cdr3_aa: CASSSGQGDYEQYF

j_call: TRBJ2-1
clone_size: once
d_call: TRBD2
v_call: TRBV10-3
cdr3_nt: TGTGCCACCTTGACTAGCGGGAGCTATGAGCAGTTCTTC
cdr3_aa: CATLTSGSYEQFF

j_call: TRBJ2-2
clone_size: .
d_call: .
v_call: TRBV15
cdr3_nt: TGTGCCACCAGCAGAGCTTGGACACCGACCGGGGAGCTGTTTTTT
cdr3_aa: CATSRAWTPTGELFF

j_call: TRBJ1-2
clone_size: .
d_call: .
v_call: TRBV6-4
cdr3_nt: TGTGCCAGCAGTGACTCGAATAACTATGGCTACACCTTC
cdr3_aa: CASSDSNNYGYTF

j_call: TRBJ1-2
clone_size: .
d_call: TRBD1
v_call: TRBV6-5
cdr3_nt: TGTGCCAGCAGTTACCTGACAGGGATCCCCTATGGCTACACCTTC
cdr3_aa: CASSYLTGIPYGYTF

j_call: TRBJ2-7
clone_size: .
d_call: TRBD1
v_call: TRBV4-3
cdr3_nt: TGCGCCAGCAGCCAAGAATTTGTAACGGGACAGGGAACCTACGAGCAGTACTTC
cdr3_aa: CASSQEFVTGQGTYEQYF

j_call: TRBJ2-1
clone_size: .
d_call: .
v_call: TRBV5-5
cdr3_nt: TGTGCCAGCAGTAACGTCTTAGGCAGGGGCAATGAGCAGTTCTTC
cdr3_aa: CASSNVLGRGNEQFF

j_call: TRBJ1-1
clone_size: .
d_call: .
v_call: TRBV28
cdr3_nt: TGTGCCAGCAGTCCGGGACATTCGAACACTGAAGCTTTCTTT
cdr3_aa: CASSPGHSNTEAFF

j_call: TRBJ1-2
clone_size: .
d_call: .
v_call: TRBV4-3
cdr3_nt: TGCGCCAGCAGCTTAACTTCGTATGGCTACACCTTC
cdr3_aa: CASSLTSYGYTF

j_call: TRBJ2-6
clone_size: .
d_call: .
v_call: TRBV7-9
cdr3_nt: TGTGCCAGCATGGGGACAAGTACAGCAAACTCTGGGGCCAACGTCCTGACTTTC
cdr3_aa: CASMGTSTANSGANVLTF

j_call: TRBJ2-5
clone_size: .
d_call: .
v_call: TRBV7-9
cdr3_nt: TGTGCCAGCAGCTTCGGGGACCTCCTGGAGACCCAGTACTTC
cdr3_aa: CASSFGDLLETQYF

j_call: TRBJ1-2
clone_size: .
d_call: .
v_call: TRBV27
cdr3_nt: TGTGCCAGCAGTCCCCAGGACCACTATGGCTACACCTTC
cdr3_aa: CASSPQDHYGYTF

j_call: TRBJ1-2
clone_size: .
d_call: .
v_call: TRBV2
cdr3_nt: TGTGCCAGCAATAGGGGAAACTATGGCTACACCTTC
cdr3_aa: CASNRGNYGYTF

j_call: TRBJ1-2
clone_size: .
d_call: .
v_call: TRBV7-8
cdr3_nt: TGTGCCAGCAGCTCCGCTCGAGGGGGCTATGGCTACACCTTC
cdr3_aa: CASSSARGGYGYTF

j_call: TRBJ2-3
clone_size: once
d_call: .
v_call: TRBV29-1
cdr3_nt: TGCAGCGTTGAACTTGCGGGGAGCACAGATACGCAGTATTTT
cdr3_aa: CSVELAGSTDTQYF

j_call: TRBJ2-3
clone_size: .
d_call: TRBD1
v_call: TRBV19
cdr3_nt: TGTGCCAGTAGTACCGACAGGGGAGTAAGAGATACGCAGTATTTT
cdr3_aa: CASSTDRGVRDTQYF

j_call: TRBJ2-7
clone_size: once
d_call: .
v_call: TRBV13
cdr3_nt: TGTGCCAGCAGCCCAGGCTTGAAGTACGAGCAGTACTTC
cdr3_aa: CASSPGLKYEQYF

j_call: TRBJ1-2
clone_size: .
d_call: .
v_call: TRBV30
cdr3_nt: TGTGCCTGGGGTCCGGGAACTGGAGGCTACACCTTC
cdr3_aa: CAWGPGTGGYTF

j_call: TRBJ2-2
clone_size: .
d_call: TRBD2
v_call: TRBV10-2
cdr3_nt: TGCGCCAGCAGGGGGACTAGCGGGTACACCGGGGAGCTGTTTTTT
cdr3_aa: CASRGTSGYTGELFF